These 11 T cell receptor beta chains originate from one sample sequenced in a study of CD8+ T cells in alopecia areata. Reverse transcription of extracted RNA yielded cDNA, which provided the sequencing template. Measured with immunoSEQ multiplex PCR; TCRdb has only the in-frame clones, and not every one. Of some 180,000 clones listed, 63% were seen once; the top ten hold 1.7%. The material sequenced was CD4+ T cells sorted from blood, taken at week 0. These receptors were obtained from a human donor with alopecia areata.

This chain links TRBV30 with TRBJ2-5; 10 bases align to TRBD2. V lost 0 bases and J lost 5; bases outside the gene matches: 6. The CDR3 spans 15 residues. Germline V gene data show CDR1 as GTSNPN and CDR2 as SVGIG (reference sequence). In nucleotides, the CDR3 is TGTGCCTGGAGTGTACAACTAGCGGGGAAGGAGACCCAGTACTTC. Translated, it gives CAWSVQLAGKETQYF.

This clone appeared a few times. The V call is TRBV7-2, the J call TRBJ2-3, with TRBD1 as a possible D gene (6 bases). Germline V gene data show CDR1 as SGHTA and CDR2 as FQGNSA. This CDR3 comprises 13 residues. Trimming removed 5 bases from V and 4 bases from J, with 10 bases in between. CDR3 sequence: CASSVQGSDTQYF. CDR3 coding DNA: TGTGCCAGCAGCGTCCAGGGGTCAGATACGCAGTATTTT.

CDR3 sequence: CSVTVQLNSGANVLTF. Written as DNA, the CDR3 is TGCAGCGTGACAGTACAATTGAACTCTGGGGCCAACGTCCTGACTTTC. This chain joins TRBV29-1 and TRBJ2-6; D perhaps matches TRBD1 (5 bases). From germline, CDR1 is SQVTM and CDR2 ANQGSEA. The CDR3 length is 16 residues. The V gene lost 6 bases and the J gene lost 0 bases, with 15 bases spanning the gap.

The chain has TRBV5-4 and TRBJ1-2; tentative D call: TRBD1 (6 bases). Between the trimmed V and J ends, which lost 3 bases and 2 bases, there was a span of 8 bases. The CDR3 runs to 13 residues. The germline V gene encodes CDR1 SGHNT and CDR2 YYREEE (reference sequence). The CDR3 DNA sequence: TGTGCCAGCAGCTCGGGACAAAACTATGGCTACACCTTC. Its protein product is CASSSGQNYGYTF.

The count of this clone is one. The chain carries TRBV30 and TRBJ2-7; no clear D. This CDR3 has 14 amino acids. Trimming cost V 0 bases and J 7 bases, with 16 bases left between them. The germline V gene encodes CDR1 GTSNPN and CDR2 SVGIG (reference sequence). DNA for the CDR3: TGTGCCTGGAGTGTCGTGGCAGGAGTAGGGGAGCAGTACTTC. Translation gives CAWSVVAGVGEQYF.

This clone appeared a few times. CDR3 DNA sequence: TGTGCCAGCAGCTTTACGAGCGGGGGGCGCACAGATACGCAGTATTTT. This sequence encodes CASSFTSGGRTDTQYF. The chain carries TRBV7-9 and TRBJ2-3; the match to TRBD2 covers 9 bases. The ends lost 3 bases at V and 1 base at J; junction bases unmatched: 5. The CDR3 sequence is 16 residues long. Germline V gene lookup returns CDR1 SEHNR and CDR2 FQNEAQ (reference sequence).

This clone appeared a few times. V and J are TRBV6-5 and TRBJ2-1; D unclear. There are 11 residues in the CDR3. Per the germline V gene, CDR1 is MNHEY and CDR2 is SVGAGI. Trimming stripped 1 base from V and 10 bases from J, with 5 bases between. CDR3: CASSYLKEQFF. CDR3 DNA: TGTGCCAGCAGTTACTTGAAGGAGCAGTTCTTC.

The chain employs TRBV5-6 and TRBJ2-1; D perhaps matches TRBD2 (5 bases). Germline V gene data show CDR1 as SGHDT and CDR2 as YYEEEE. The CDR3 loop spans 18 amino acids. V gave up 0 bases and J gave up 3 bases, with 19 bases separating them. CDR3 sequence reads: CASSLAPLVSAYYNEQFF. The CDR3 region has the DNA TGTGCCAGCAGCTTGGCCCCCCTTGTTAGCGCCTACTACAATGAGCAGTTCTTC.

This clone was observed a single time. CDR3 in DNA: TGTGCCAGCAGCGTTGACAGGGCGGACGAGCAGTACTTC. Translating it yields CASSVDRADEQYF. The rearrangement uses TRBV9 and TRBJ2-7, with 7 bases lining up with TRBD1. The germline V gene has CDR1 SGDLS and CDR2 YYNGEE. The length of the CDR3 is 13 residues. J lost 5 bases, V lost 2 bases, and 4 bases had no gene match.

There are many counts of this clone. The rearrangement links TRBV4-1 to TRBJ1-2; D might be TRBD1 (6 bases). V was clipped by 1 base and J by 4 bases, with 16 bases between them. Germline-derived CDR1 and CDR2 are MGHRA and YSYEKL. The CDR3 spans 16 residues. The CDR3, as DNA: TGCGCCAGCAGCCAAGTAGACAGGCGGGCACTCTATGGCTACACCTTC. It translates to CASSQVDRRALYGYTF.

This clone was seen a handful of times. V and J are TRBV11-2 and TRBJ1-1; D is ambiguous. The V and J ends lost 7 bases and 4 bases respectively, with 13 bases between them. The CDR3 runs 13 residues. CDR1 SGHAT and CDR2 FQNNGV come from the germline V gene. CDR3 bases: TGTGCCAGCACCTTCGGGAGTGGCACTGAAGCTTTCTTT. Its translation: CASTFGSGTEAFF.